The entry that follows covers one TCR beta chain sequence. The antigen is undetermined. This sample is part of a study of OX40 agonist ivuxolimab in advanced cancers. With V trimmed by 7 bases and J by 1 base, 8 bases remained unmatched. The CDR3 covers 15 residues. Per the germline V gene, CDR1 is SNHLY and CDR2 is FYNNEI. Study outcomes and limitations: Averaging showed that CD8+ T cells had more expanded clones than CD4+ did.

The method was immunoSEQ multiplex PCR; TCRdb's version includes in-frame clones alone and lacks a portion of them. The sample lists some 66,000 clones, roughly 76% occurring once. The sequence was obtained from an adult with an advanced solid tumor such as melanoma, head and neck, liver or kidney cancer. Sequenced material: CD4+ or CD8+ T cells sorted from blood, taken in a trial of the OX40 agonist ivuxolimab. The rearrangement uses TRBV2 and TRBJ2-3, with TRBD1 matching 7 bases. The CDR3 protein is CASKSTGTGTDTQYF. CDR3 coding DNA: TGTGCCAGCAAATCGACAGGGACGGGCACAGATACGCAGTATTTT.